Following are 17 T cell receptor beta chains from one sample sequenced in a study of OX40 agonist ivuxolimab in advanced cancers. Some clones are missing from TCRdb's copy, which holds only in-frame ones; the method was immunoSEQ multiplex PCR. Of about 20,000 clones listed, 74% are singletons. The source was CD4+ or CD8+ T cells sorted from blood, collected in a trial of the OX40 agonist ivuxolimab. These TCRs come from an adult with an advanced solid tumor such as melanoma, head and neck, liver or kidney cancer.

The chain couples TRBV5-4 to TRBJ1-4; TRBD1 matches at 9 bases. The CDR3 contains 15 residues. Trimming at V came to 4 bases and at J to 6 bases, leaving 7 bases not matched to a gene. CDR1 is SGHNT, CDR2 YYREEE, per germline (reference sequence). This CDR3 is CASSVTGGAYEKLFF. CDR3 nucleotides: TGTGCCAGCAGCGTTACAGGGGGCGCTTATGAAAAACTGTTTTTT.

This clone has only one observation. This chain uses TRBV7-9 with TRBJ2-5; D gene uncertain. The germline V gene encodes CDR1 SEHNR and CDR2 FQNEAQ (reference sequence). The CDR3 runs 16 residues. V was shortened by 5 bases and J by 2 bases, with 18 bases between the two germline ends. The CDR3 nucleotides read TGTGCCAGCAGCCCCCACCTTCTCACGGCTCAAGAGACCCAGTACTTC. Its translation: CASSPHLLTAQETQYF.

This clone is medium-sized in the sample. The J gene is TRBJ1-4, the V gene TRBV5-6; D unresolved. V was trimmed by 2 bases and J by 6 bases, leaving 2 bases between them. Germline CDR1 SGHDT, CDR2 YYEEEE. This CDR3 region has 11 residues. The CDR3 DNA is TGTGCCAGCAGCTTAGATGAAAAACTGTTTTTT. Translated: CASSLDEKLFF.

V gene TRBV2 combines with J gene TRBJ2-7; possibly TRBD1 for D (5 bases). The germline CDR1 and CDR2 sequences are SNHLY and FYNNEI. With 2 bases removed from V and 3 bases from J, the gap between germline ends came to 11 bases. The CDR3 runs to 14 residues. Here the CDR3 reads CASSEWAGNYEQYF. The CDR3 DNA reads as TGTGCCAGCAGTGAATGGGCAGGGAACTACGAGCAGTACTTC.

This chain links TRBV19 with TRBJ1-2; D is uncertain. CDR1 is LNHDA and CDR2 is SQIVND in the germline V gene (reference sequence). CDR3 length: 15 residues. V was pared by 0 bases and J by 7 bases, with 15 bases between. For the CDR3, the DNA is TGTGCCAGTAGTATAGATTGGCCACTGGCACTTGGCTACACCTTC. It is translated as CASSIDWPLALGYTF.

This chain joins TRBV7-9 and TRBJ2-7, with 7 bases matching TRBD1. V lost 5 bases and J lost 5; bases outside the gene matches: 6. Germline V gives CDR1 SEHNR, CDR2 FQNEAQ (reference sequence). The CDR3 length is 13 residues. The CDR3 protein is CASSIRQGDEQYF. The CDR3 coding sequence is TGTGCCAGCAGCATTCGACAGGGCGACGAGCAGTACTTC. The full variable domain, its missing parts supplied by reference TRBV7-9 and TRBJ2-7, is DTGVSQNPRHKITKRGQNVTFRCDPISEHNRLYWYRQTLGQGPEFLTYFQNEAQLEKSRLLSDRFSAERPKGSFSTLEIQRTEQGDSAMYLCASSIRQGDEQYFGPGTRLTVT.

This clone occurred a few times. V and J are TRBV5-8 and TRBJ1-1; no clear D. Germline V lookup: CDR1 SGHTS, CDR2 YDEGEE. V shed 9 bases and J shed 0 bases, with 9 bases lying between them. The CDR3 runs to 12 residues. The CDR3 DNA follows: TGTGCCACCTGGTTTATGAACACTGAAGCTTTCTTT. Translating it yields CATWFMNTEAFF. Using reference TRBV5-8 and TRBJ1-1 for the parts outside the CDR3, the full variable domain is EAGVTQSPTHLIKTRGQQATLRCSPISGHTSVYWYQQALGLGLQFLLWYDEGEERNRGNFPPRFSGRQFPNYSSELNVNALELEDSALYLCATWFMNTEAFFGQGTRLTVV.

This clone appeared once. The rearrangement links TRBV4-2 to TRBJ1-2, with D possibly TRBD1 on 6 matching bases. Per the germline V gene, CDR1 is LGHNA and CDR2 is YNFKEQ. The CDR3 contains 13 residues. Trimming removed 4 bases at V and 7 bases at J, with 13 bases between. Here the CDR3 reads CASSPGQGPGYTF. In DNA form, the CDR3 reads TGTGCCAGCAGCCCCGGGCAGGGGCCTGGCTACACCTTC.

V and J are TRBV10-1 and TRBJ2-1; possibly TRBD2 for D (5 bases). This CDR3 is 14 amino acids long. Trimming removed 4 bases from V and 0 bases from J, with 7 bases in between. Germline-derived CDR1 and CDR2 are WNHNN and SYGVQD (reference sequence). CDR3 protein: CASSVSGSYNEQFF. The CDR3 region has the DNA TGCGCCAGCAGTGTCAGCGGCTCCTACAATGAGCAGTTCTTC.

The gene calls are TRBV29-1 and TRBJ2-6, with D possibly matching TRBD2 (6 bases). From germline, CDR1 is SQVTM and CDR2 ANQGSEA. The CDR3 extends over 18 amino acids. Trimming stripped 6 bases from V and 0 bases from J, with 21 bases between. CDR3: CSVRPGVLTDSGANVLTF. In DNA, the CDR3 is TGCAGCGTCAGGCCGGGGGTCCTAACTGACTCTGGGGCCAACGTCCTGACTTTC.

This chain joins TRBV2 and TRBJ1-1, with 7 bases fitting TRBD1. The CDR3 is 13 amino acids. From germline, CDR1 is SNHLY and CDR2 FYNNEI. The V segment lost 10 bases and the J segment 1 base; nucleotides outside the gene matches: 6. The CDR3 DNA reads as TGTGCCAACCAACAGGGGTGGAACACTGAAGCTTTCTTT. It translates to CANQQGWNTEAFF. Supplemented by reference TRBV2 and TRBJ1-1, the full variable domain reads EPEVTQTPSHQVTQMGQEVILRCVPISNHLYFYWYRQILGQKVEFLVSFYNNEISEKSEIFDDQFSVERPDGSNFTLKIRSTKLEDSAMYFCANQQGWNTEAFFGQGTRLTVV.

The CDR3 here is CASSLVVGPKLGGYTF. The DNA of the CDR3 is TGTGCCAGCAGCTTAGTTGTTGGGCCAAAGTTGGGAGGCTACACCTTC. V gene TRBV7-2 combines with J gene TRBJ1-2, with D unclear. V was cut by 1 base and J by 8 bases, with 20 bases left in between. Germline V gene data show CDR1 as SGHTA and CDR2 as FQGNSA. The CDR3 covers 16 residues. The complete variable domain, with remaining parts taken from reference TRBV7-2 and TRBJ1-2, reads GAGVSQSPSNKVTEKGKDVELRCDPISGHTALYWYRQSLGQGLEFLIYFQGNSAPDKSGLPSDRFSAERTGGSVSTLTIQRTQQEDSAVYLCASSLVVGPKLGGYTFGSGTRLTVV.

V is TRBV15 and J is TRBJ1-5, with D hard to call. The germline V and J ends were trimmed by 5 bases and 6 bases, with 14 bases remaining between them. Germline V gene data show CDR1 as LNHNV and CDR2 as YYDKDF (reference sequence). This CDR3 has 14 residues. This CDR3 is CATSWTEPLQPQHF. The CDR3 DNA reads as TGTGCCACCAGCTGGACGGAACCTCTTCAGCCCCAGCATTTT.

The V gene is TRBV7-9, the J gene TRBJ2-5; D remains ambiguous. V was pared by 5 bases and J by 2 bases, with 12 bases between. This CDR3 comprises 14 residues. Germline-derived CDR1 and CDR2 are SEHNR and FQNEAQ (reference sequence). For the CDR3, the DNA is TGTGCCAGCAGCCCCCCCGCCAGTCAAGAGACCCAGTACTTC. Its protein product is CASSPPASQETQYF.

The CDR3 DNA reads as TGTGCCAGCAGCCCCTCGGGCCCCGGGGAGCTGTTTTTT. Its protein is CASSPSGPGELFF. The chain couples TRBV6-5 to TRBJ2-2, with no clear D. Trimming removed 6 bases from V and 6 bases from J, with 11 bases in between. Germline V gives CDR1 MNHEY, CDR2 SVGAGI. The CDR3 is 13 amino acids.

This sequence joins TRBV21-1 and TRBJ1-4; the table names TRBD1, a call not compared with the DNA. TRBV21-1 is flagged as a pseudogene. The CDR3 consists of 13 residues. The CDR3, as DNA: TGTGCCACCGGGACACGTTTATTAGAAAAACTGTTTTTT. Its protein product is CATGTRLLEKLFF.

The CDR3 DNA is TGTGCCAGCAGCTTATACGACCCCCGGGACAATGAGCAGTTCTTC. This sequence encodes CASSLYDPRDNEQFF. The chain is built from TRBV7-2 and TRBJ2-1; D is unresolved. CDR3 length equals 15 residues. Looked up from germline, CDR1 is SGHTA and CDR2 is FQGNSA. V was clipped by 2 bases and J by 5 bases, with 13 bases between them.